One sample yielded the 17 T cell receptor beta chains listed below, sequenced in a study of CD8+CD57+ T cells in acquired aplastic anemia. TCR beta VDJ combinations and CDR3 sequences were profiled from genomic DNA. In TCRdb, the reads were re-called with MiXCR into one record per CDR3 protein. The repertoire holds under 350,000 distinct CDR3 sequences, approximately 58% seen once, with approximately 1.3% in the top ten. Sequenced patients had shown CD8+CD57+ cell expansion by flow cytometry. The sample comprised sorted CD4+, CD8+, or CD8+CD57+ T cells (not recorded which) from PBMCs. These TCRs come from a human donor with aplastic anemia.

V gene TRBV7-2 combines with J gene TRBJ1-1; D remains unclear. Germline CDR1 is SGHTA and CDR2 is FQGNSA. Trimming took 5 bases from V and 4 from J, leaving 14 bases between them. The CDR3 covers 14 residues. DNA for the CDR3: TGTGCCAGCAGCCCCCCCCACAAGAGCACTGAAGCTTTCTTT. Translation: CASSPPHKSTEAFF.

As regards this clonotype: This may come from a read error, since a much larger clone is one base off. The chain carries TRBV6-5 and TRBJ1-6; a weak D match, TRBD1 (5 bases). The CDR3 has 17 amino acids. Trimming shortened V by 5 bases and J by 2 bases, and 16 bases separated the two germline ends. Germline V CDR1 and CDR2: MNHEY, SVGAGI. CDR3 amino acids: CASSGMGRSTYNSPLHF. CDR3 bases: TGTGCCAGCAGTGGCATGGGGCGGAGCACCTATAATTCACCCCTCCACTTT.

This clonotype was counted ten times or more. This rearrangement joins TRBV5-1 to TRBJ1-1, with D perhaps matching TRBD1 (6 bases). Germline CDR1 reads SGHRS; CDR2 reads YFSETQ. V lost 4 bases, J lost 1 base, and 8 bases lay in between. The CDR3 length is 13 residues. The CDR3 DNA is TGCGCCAGCAGCGAGACAGGGAACACTGAAGCTTTCTTT. This gives the protein CASSETGNTEAFF. The entire variable domain, with the rest obtained from reference TRBV5-1 and TRBJ1-1, is as follows: KAGVTQTPRYLIKTRGQQVTLSCSPISGHRSVSWYQQTPGQGLQFLFEYFSETQRNKGNFPGRFSGRQFSNSRSEMNVSTLELGDSALYLCASSETGNTEAFFGQGTRLTVV.

Many counts were recorded for this clonotype. The chain is built from TRBV12-3 or TRBV12-4 and TRBJ2-1; 7 bases map to TRBD1. V lost 2 bases to trimming and J lost 9 bases; unmatched junction nucleotides: 10. The CDR3 is 15 residues long. CDR3 in DNA: TGTGCCAGCAGTTTATATGGGGACAGCTCCAGTGAGCAGTTCTTC. Protein sequence: CASSLYGDSSSEQFF.

Only a few counts were recorded for this clonotype. This sequence may be a read error, since a much larger clone differs from it by one base. The V call is TRBV6-1, the J call TRBJ1-6, with 8 bases identical to TRBD1. The CDR3 runs to 16 residues. Germline trimming cut 1 base from V and 11 bases from J; bases unmatched to any gene: 10. CDR1 and CDR2 (germline): MNHNS, SASEGT. DNA for the CDR3: TGTGCCAGCAGTGAAGGACTAACAGGGGGGAATCCACCCCTCCACTTT. Amino acid sequence: CASSEGLTGGNPPLHF.

This clonotype was seen a few times. This chain connects TRBV7-3 to TRBJ2-6; D is perhaps TRBD1 (6 bases). The CDR3 is made up of 18 amino acids. V lost 1 base, J lost 0 bases, and 13 bases lay in between. Per the germline V gene, CDR1 is SGHTA and CDR2 is FQGTGA. CDR3 in DNA: TGTGCCAGCAGCTTAATTGGCCAGGGGCCCTCTGGGGCCAACGTCCTGACTTTC. Amino acid sequence: CASSLIGQGPSGANVLTF.

The chain recombines TRBV7-2 with TRBJ2-1; D possibly uses TRBD1 or TRBD2 (5 bases each). Deletions cut 2 bases from V and 2 bases from J, with 13 bases between. CDR1 SGHTA and CDR2 FQGNSA come from the germline V gene. This CDR3 contains 16 residues. The DNA for the CDR3 is TGTGCCAGCAGCTTAAAGGCCCCGGGGCCCTACAATGAGCAGTTCTTC. It codes for CASSLKAPGPYNEQFF.

The table lists this clonotype with many counts. The gene calls are TRBV2 and TRBJ2-2; D remains ambiguous. CDR1 and CDR2 from the germline V gene are SNHLY and FYNNEI. Between the trimmed V and J ends, which lost 6 bases and 4 bases, there was a span of 12 bases. This CDR3 is 14 amino acids long. CDR3 residues: CASSAGPTTGELFF. The CDR3 DNA is TGTGCCAGCAGCGCCGGGCCAACCACCGGGGAGCTGTTTTTT.

The chain combines TRBV15 with TRBJ1-1, with D hard to call. This CDR3 contains 14 residues. Germline CDR1 LNHNV, CDR2 YYDKDF (reference sequence). V dropped 6 bases and J dropped 1 base, with 12 bases sitting between them. CDR3 protein: CATRTGSSNTEAFF. DNA for the CDR3: TGTGCCACCAGGACCGGGTCCTCGAACACTGAAGCTTTCTTT.

Concerning this clonotype: A read error is possible here, since a much larger clone lies one base away. The chain links TRBV6-5 to TRBJ1-2; D unclear. The CDR3 loop spans 13 amino acids. CDR1 and CDR2 from the germline V gene are MNHEY and SVGAGI. The CDR3 region is CASSHSVSKGYTF. For the CDR3, the DNA is TGTGCCAGCAGTCACTCGGTCTCGAAAGGCTACACCTTC.

The gene calls are TRBV29-1 and TRBJ1-2, with 12 nucleotides matching TRBD1. Germline loops: CDR1 SQVTM, CDR2 ANQGSEA. The CDR3 spans 17 residues. V shed 4 bases, J shed 6 bases, and the junction held 15 bases outside the gene matches. The CDR3 nucleotides are TGCAGCGTTGGTCCCCTAGAGGATAGGGACAGGGGGCATGGCTACACCTTC. Its translation is CSVGPLEDRDRGHGYTF.

CDR3 sequence (DNA): TGCAGTGCTAGAGATCGGGATTCCAACTATGGCTACACCTTC. Its translation is CSARDRDSNYGYTF. The rearrangement joins TRBV20-1 to TRBJ1-2; D gene uncertain. V was pared by 0 bases and J by 2 bases, with 10 bases between. CDR1 and CDR2 from the germline V gene are DFQATT and SNEGSKA (reference sequence). This CDR3 spans 14 amino acids.

This chain joins TRBV20-1 and TRBJ2-7; a weak D match, TRBD1 (6 bases). The V end was cut by 0 bases, the J end by 0 bases, with 15 bases between. The CDR3 length is 16 residues. Germline CDR1 DFQATT, CDR2 SNEGSKA (reference sequence). The CDR3 DNA is TGCAGTGCTAGAGACCCTGCCCAGGGGAGCTCCTACGAGCAGTACTTC. It encodes CSARDPAQGSSYEQYF.

The chain combines TRBV2 with TRBJ1-1; D gene unclear. The germline CDR1 and CDR2 sequences are SNHLY and FYNNEI. V was shortened by 4 bases and J by 11 bases, with 23 bases between the two germline ends. The CDR3 contains 15 residues. The CDR3 protein is CASSGHEQEALMAFF. The CDR3 DNA reads TGTGCCAGCAGTGGTCACGAGCAGGAGGCACTGATGGCTTTCTTT.

In its sample, this clonotype was seen a few times. CDR3 DNA sequence: TGCAGTGCTAGAGTGCCCGGGACCTACGAGCAGTACTTC. Translation gives CSARVPGTYEQYF. The gene calls are TRBV20-1 and TRBJ2-7; D perhaps matches TRBD2 (5 bases). CDR1 and CDR2 from the germline V gene are DFQATT and SNEGSKA (reference sequence). V was cut by 1 base and J by 2 bases, with 9 bases left in between. This CDR3 contains 13 residues.

The chain is built from TRBV7-9 and TRBJ2-7, with 15 bases matching TRBD2. This CDR3 has 16 residues. The germline V gene has CDR1 SEHNR and CDR2 FQNEAQ (reference sequence). V lost 7 bases to trimming and J lost 3 bases; unmatched junction nucleotides: 7. The CDR3, as DNA: TGTGCCAGCATGCGGACTAGCGGGGGGGTATACTACGAGCAGTACTTC. Residues: CASMRTSGGVYYEQYF.

The chain recombines TRBV27 with TRBJ2-7; D is undetermined. V lost 5 bases and J lost 3, with 14 bases in between. Germline V lookup: CDR1 MNHEY, CDR2 SMNVEV (reference sequence). The CDR3 length is 14 residues. The CDR3 region has the DNA TGTGCCAGCAGTGCGGAGAGCTGGGGCTACGAGCAGTACTTC. Translation: CASSAESWGYEQYF.